This is a list of T cell receptor beta chains from one sample in a study of cytomegalovirus exposure and HLA in healthy donors. TCRdb's table, derived via immunoSEQ multiplex PCR, lists solely in-frame clones and lacks some. The data show about 160,000 clones, with roughly 70% seen just once and 2.5% to 3% held by the top ten. Source material: PBMCs. These receptor sequences come from a woman aged 50 to 60 in good health and CMV-seropositive. CDR3s include the opening cysteine and the closing phenylalanine or tryptophan. D genes are given only for firm matches. Where a row states a size, it is once, few, many or the class of an expanded clone; other rows omit it.

j_call d_call clone_size v_call cdr3_nt cdr3_aa
TRBJ1-2 TRBD1 - TRBV29-1 TGCAGCGCCGAGGGGACAGGGGGAGGCTACACCTTC CSAEGTGGGYTF
TRBJ1-4 - - TRBV5-4 TGTGCCAGCAGCTCCCGGGGAACTAATGAAAAACTGTTTTTT CASSSRGTNEKLFF
TRBJ1-2 - - TRBV30 TGTGCCTGGATGACCCGAAAAGAGGACTATGGCTACACCTTC CAWMTRKEDYGYTF
TRBJ1-2 TRBD1 - TRBV11-2 TGTGCCAGCAGCTTAACAGGGGGCCGCCTCTATGGCTACACCTTC CASSLTGGRLYGYTF
TRBJ1-2 - - TRBV5-6 TGTGCCAGCAGCTTGGAGGGGTGGAACTATGGCTACACCTTC CASSLEGWNYGYTF
TRBJ1-1 - - TRBV7-9 TGTGCCAGCAGCTTTTTGTCTTCTGAAGCTTTCTTT CASSFLSSEAFF
TRBJ2-3 TRBD2 - TRBV5-6 TGTGCCAGCAGCCCGGGGGGACTAGCTTTACCTAGCCTTCCGCAGTATTTT CASSPGGLALPSLPQYF
TRBJ1-4 - few TRBV6-6 TGTGCCAGCAGTAAACAGGAAACAAATGAAAAACTGTTTTTT CASSKQETNEKLFF
TRBJ2-5 TRBD2 few TRBV9 TGTGCCAGCAGCGACCGGGCGGGGGGGCAAGAGACCCAGTACTTC CASSDRAGGQETQYF
TRBJ1-2 - few TRBV5-6 TGTGCCAGCAGCGTCGACCAACGGCGGTATGGCTACACCTTC CASSVDQRRYGYTF
TRBJ2-5 - - TRBV11-2 TGTGCCAGCAGCTTAGACACATATCAAGAGACCCAGTACTTC CASSLDTYQETQYF
TRBJ1-1 - - TRBV11-1 TGTGCCAGCACCCCCCGGGGGGGAATTAACACTGAAGCTTTCTTT CASTPRGGINTEAFF
TRBJ2-5 TRBD2 - TRBV5-1 TGCGCCAGCAGCCCCAGGACTAGCGGGGTGAATTGGGAGGAGACCCAGTACTTC CASSPRTSGVNWEETQYF
TRBJ1-1 - once TRBV6-5 TGTGCCAGCAGTTACTGGGGCAGCACTGAAGCTTTCTTT CASSYWGSTEAFF
TRBJ2-1 TRBD2 - TRBV29-1 TGCAGCGTTGAAGGCTCCCTCGGGAGCGGGGGACTTCTTGGGCAGTTCTTC CSVEGSLGSGGLLGQFF
TRBJ1-1 - few TRBV27 TGTGCCAGCAGTCCGATCACCTATACGGTTGAAGCTTTCTTT CASSPITYTVEAFF
TRBJ2-1 TRBD2 few TRBV5-1 TGCGCCAGCAGCCCTCGGGCTAGCGGGGGGGGGAATGAGCAGTTCTTC CASSPRASGGGNEQFF
TRBJ2-3 - few TRBV6-6 TGTGCCAGCAGTTATTACAGTTTCTCGGATACGCAGTATTTT CASSYYSFSDTQYF
TRBJ2-5 TRBD1 - TRBV18 TGTGCCAGCTCTCAACAGGGGGCTTCGAGTGGAGAGACCCAGTACTTC CASSQQGASSGETQYF
TRBJ1-5 - - TRBV10-2 TGCGCCAGCAGTGACCCGGCACAGGGTAGTCAGCCCCAGCATTTT CASSDPAQGSQPQHF
TRBJ1-6 TRBD1 - TRBV6-5 TGTGCCAGCGGCCGGGCGCCGACAGGGCAATCACCCCTCCACTTT CASGRAPTGQSPLHF
TRBJ2-1 TRBD2 - TRBV5-1 TGCGCCAGCAGCTTGGAAGGGAGGGTTCGGCAGTTCTTC CASSLEGRVRQFF
TRBJ2-7 TRBD2 - TRBV12-5 TGTGCTAGTGGTAAGGGACTAGCCTACGAGCAGTACTTC CASGKGLAYEQYF
TRBJ2-2 - - TRBV7-8 TGTGCCAGCAGACCCCAGGGCGCGAACACCGGGGAGCTGTTTTTT CASRPQGANTGELFF
TRBJ1-1 - few TRBV5-1 TGCGCCAGCAGCCTAATCTGGTCACCGTCGAACACTGAAGCTTTCTTT CASSLIWSPSNTEAFF
TRBJ1-2 TRBD1 - TRBV2 TGTGCCAGCAGTGAAGAGTTTGCGGGGACAGGGGGAGCTGGCTACACCTTC CASSEEFAGTGGAGYTF
TRBJ1-1 TRBD1 - TRBV10-2 TGCGCCAGCGGACAGGGTTTTGGGGACACTGAAGCTTTCTTT CASGQGFGDTEAFF
TRBJ1-5 TRBD1 - TRBV5-6 TGTGCCAGCAGTACCGGGACAGGCAGCAATCAGCCCCAGCATTTT CASSTGTGSNQPQHF
TRBJ2-3 TRBD2 - TRBV5-1 TGCGCCAGCACCTTTCGGGGCGGGGGTAGCACAGATACGCAGTATTTT CASTFRGGGSTDTQYF
TRBJ1-2 - - TRBV7-2 TGTGCCAGCAGCCTTAGTATACTTCGCTACACCTTC CASSLSILRYTF
TRBJ1-5 - - TRBV6-1 TGTGCCAGCAGTGTTTCCCCGGACTCTAGCAATCAGCCCCAGCATTTT CASSVSPDSSNQPQHF
TRBJ2-3 - once TRBV7-2 TGTGCCAGCAGCTCCCGGTTTAGTACGCAGTATTTT CASSSRFSTQYF
TRBJ1-1 - - TRBV29-1 TGCAGCGTTTCACCGGGACATGGAGCTTTCTTT CSVSPGHGAFF
TRBJ2-7 - few TRBV2 TGTGCCAGCATCTATTCAGGGAACGAGCAGTACTTC CASIYSGNEQYF
TRBJ1-2 - - TRBV5-1 TGCGCCAGCAGCTTGGGGCCAGATAACTATGGCTACACCTTC CASSLGPDNYGYTF
TRBJ1-3 TRBD1 - TRBV5-1 TGCGCCAGCAGCTTGTTTGGACAGGGGCTCTCTGGAAACACCATATATTTT CASSLFGQGLSGNTIYF
TRBJ1-6 - - TRBV6-5 TGTGCCAGCAGTTATAGGGGGTCACCCCTCCACTTT CASSYRGSPLHF
TRBJ1-6 - - TRBV9 TGTGCCAGCAGCGCCTCATTGACAGATTGGTCCTATAATTCACCCCTCCACTTT CASSASLTDWSYNSPLHF
TRBJ2-3 - few TRBV25-1 TGTGCCAGCAGTGACAGGGAATACCACACAGATACGCAGTATTTT CASSDREYHTDTQYF
TRBJ1-2 TRBD1 - TRBV11-2 TGTGCCAGCAGCCCACTGACAGGGGGTCAAGGCTACACCTTC CASSPLTGGQGYTF
TRBJ1-2 - - TRBV2 TGTGCCATAGAGGATAACTATGGCTACACCTTC CAIEDNYGYTF
TRBJ2-3 - - TRBV6-5 TGTGCCAGCAGTTATACGGGAGAAGATACGCAGTATTTT CASSYTGEDTQYF
TRBJ2-1 TRBD2 few TRBV30 TGTGCCTCCGGGACTAGCGGTTACAATGAGCAGTTCTTC CASGTSGYNEQFF
TRBJ2-3 - once TRBV27 TGTGCCAGCAATTGGCCAGGGGTAGATACGCAGTATTTT CASNWPGVDTQYF
TRBJ2-2 TRBD2 - TRBV5-5 TGTGCCAGCAGCCCTGGACTAGCAGGGATCTCCGTCGGGGAGCTGTTTTTT CASSPGLAGISVGELFF
TRBJ2-7 - - TRBV19 TGTGCCAGTAGTATAAGTCCGGGACTTACTTACGAGCAGTACTTC CASSISPGLTYEQYF
TRBJ1-4 - - TRBV6-6 TGTGCCAGCAGTTCCAAGACAGGCCCGACGGAAAAACTGTTTTTT CASSSKTGPTEKLFF
TRBJ2-7 TRBD1 - TRBV5-1 TGCGCCAGCAGCCTCGGACAGGGTAGCGAGCAGTACTTC CASSLGQGSEQYF
TRBJ2-7 TRBD1 - TRBV6-5 TGTGCCAGCAGTTACACCAGGGGGTATAGCGAGCAGTACTTC CASSYTRGYSEQYF
TRBJ1-6 TRBD1 once TRBV2 TGTGCCAGCAGGGGACAGCAAAATTCACCCCTCCACTTT CASRGQQNSPLHF
TRBJ1-3 - - TRBV10-3 TGTGCCATCAGTGCCCTCGGCTCGATCGGGAGGAACACCATATATTTT CAISALGSIGRNTIYF
TRBJ1-4 TRBD1 - TRBV5-1 TGCGCCAGCAGCTGGACAGGGGGCTCGGGAGAAAAACTGTTTTTT CASSWTGGSGEKLFF
TRBJ1-1 - - TRBV5-1 TGCGCCAGCAGCTCCTCGATCCGGACAGACAGAATATCTTTCTTT CASSSSIRTDRISFF
TRBJ1-1 - - TRBV9 TGTGCCAGCAGCGTAGAGGGGGGGAGAGGGACTGAAGCTTTCTTT CASSVEGGRGTEAFF